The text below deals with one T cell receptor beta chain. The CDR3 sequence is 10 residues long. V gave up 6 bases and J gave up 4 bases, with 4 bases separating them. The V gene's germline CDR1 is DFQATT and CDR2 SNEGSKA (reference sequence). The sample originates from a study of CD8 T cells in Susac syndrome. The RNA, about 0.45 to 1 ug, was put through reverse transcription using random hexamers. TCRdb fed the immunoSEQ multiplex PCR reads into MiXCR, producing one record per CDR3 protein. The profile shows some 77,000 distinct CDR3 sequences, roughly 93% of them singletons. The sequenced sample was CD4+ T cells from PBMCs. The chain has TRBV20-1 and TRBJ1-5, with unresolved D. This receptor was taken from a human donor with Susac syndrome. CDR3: CSAGNQPQHF. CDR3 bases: TGCAGTGCGGGAAATCAGCCCCAGCATTTT.